The T cell receptor beta chain described here comes from a study of blood T cell repertoires in COVID-19. About the research overall: Samples representing acute and convalescent COVID-19 were sourced from the United States, Italy and Spain. The analysed material was cDNA or gDNA that came from T cells, B-cell-depleted T cells, or PBMCs.

Germline V gene sequence: CDR1 MNHEY, CDR2 SVGEGT. The CDR3 sequence is 15 residues long. V was clipped by 5 bases and J by 2 bases, with 13 bases between them. Original methodology: From reference gene primer amplification, estimates of nucleated cell counts were derived. The method was immunoSEQ multiplex PCR; TCRdb's version includes in-frame clones alone and lacks a portion of them. V and J calls and clone size are those listed in that table; D and trimming were worked out from the DNA. Among 15,000 to 20,000 clones, roughly 87% were seen once, and the ten largest hold roughly 49%. J is TRBJ2-1 and V is TRBV6-2 or TRBV6-3, with a tentative D call TRBD2 (7 bases). The sequenced sample was peripheral blood. This clonotype was sampled from a human donor in a cohort sampled during active COVID-19. CDR3 loop: CASSLYGGPYNEQFF. Here the CDR3 DNA reads TGTGCCAGCAGTCTTTACGGGGGGCCCTACAATGAGCAGTTCTTC.